These 9 T cell receptor beta chains were sequenced from one sample in a study of radiation and T cells in renal cell carcinoma. Time point given: blood 4 weeks post-SBRT, at nephrectomy. The treatment was: 15 Gy SBRT to primary tumor, nephrectomy 4 weeks later. The protocol was immunoSEQ multiplex PCR, while the TCRdb copy is restricted to in-frame clones and leaves out a portion. The repertoire holds about 140,000 clones, with 80% to 90% as singletons. The sequences come from blood, collected from a patient whose treatment included radiotherapy and nephrectomy. The receptors were sampled from a woman aged 50 to 65 with renal cell carcinoma.

The chain has TRBV27 and TRBJ2-3; TRBD1 or TRBD2 may be the D gene (5 bases each). Per the germline V gene, CDR1 is MNHEY and CDR2 is SMNVEV (reference sequence). Deletions cut 6 bases from V and 7 bases from J, with 23 bases between. The CDR3 runs to 16 residues. The CDR3 here is CASRQQLGTPQNTQYF. The CDR3 coding sequence is TGTGCCAGCAGGCAGCAACTCGGGACGCCACAGAATACGCAGTATTTT.

The sample holds one count of this clone. Within the sample, other DNA sequences also encode this same CDR3. The CDR3 sequence is CASSSTADTQYF. Here the CDR3 DNA reads TGTGCCAGCTCATCGACAGCAGATACGCAGTATTTT. The chain employs TRBV18 and TRBJ2-3, with D possibly matching TRBD1 (5 bases). Between the trimmed V and J ends, which lost 5 bases and 4 bases, there was a span of 7 bases. Germline V CDR1 and CDR2: KGHSH, LQKENI. CDR3 length equals 12 residues.

The V and J genes are TRBV5-1 and TRBJ2-5; D is possibly TRBD2 (5 bases). This CDR3 is 15 amino acids long. Germline V gene lookup returns CDR1 SGHRS and CDR2 YFSETQ. V lost 2 bases and J lost 8, with 19 bases in between. CDR3: CASSFSRDSFDTQYF. CDR3 nucleotides: TGCGCCAGCAGCTTTAGTCGGGATAGTTTTGATACCCAGTACTTC.

The chain joins TRBV30 to TRBJ1-4, with TRBD1 matching over 8 bases. The CDR3 runs to 13 residues. Trimming removed 3 bases from V and 8 bases from J; junction bases left unmatched: 5. In germline, CDR1 is GTSNPN, CDR2 SVGIG (reference sequence). The CDR3 nucleotides read TGTGCCTGGAGGGAGGGGACAGGAGAAAAACTGTTTTTT. This encodes CAWREGTGEKLFF.

The chain's CDR3 is CASSQRTDSYEQYF. CDR3 DNA sequence: TGTGCCAGTAGTCAACGGACGGATTCCTACGAGCAGTACTTC. The rearrangement joins TRBV19 to TRBJ2-7; D not certain. Trimming pared 5 bases from V and 1 base from J, leaving 12 bases between. This CDR3 is 14 amino acids long. The germline gives CDR1 LNHDA, CDR2 SQIVND (reference sequence).

The V and J genes are TRBV5-4 and TRBJ2-7; maybe TRBD1 (6 bases). The CDR3 is 15 residues long. Germline V gene sequence: CDR1 SGHNT, CDR2 YYREEE (reference sequence). Trimming left V 0 bases short and J 0 bases short, with 10 bases between. This CDR3 is CASSLDREISYEQYF. CDR3 DNA: TGTGCCAGCAGCTTGGACAGGGAGATCTCCTACGAGCAGTACTTC.

The chain employs TRBV28 and TRBJ1-2; D call uncertain. Germline values: CDR1 MDHEN, CDR2 SYDVKM. Trimming pared 6 bases from V and 9 bases from J, leaving 8 bases between. The CDR3 is made up of 10 amino acids. Written as DNA, the CDR3 is TGTGCCAGCAGCCAAAGAAGCTACACCTTC. The encoded protein is CASSQRSYTF.

The chain recombines TRBV5-4 with TRBJ2-7, with D perhaps TRBD2 (6 bases). The V gene lost 1 base and the J gene lost 5 bases, with 16 bases spanning the gap. From germline, CDR1 is SGHNT and CDR2 YYREEE (reference sequence). This CDR3 is built from 15 residues. CDR3 coding DNA: TGTGCCAGCAGCTTGATCCGGCAGGGAGGCGACGAGCAGTACTTC. It is translated as CASSLIRQGGDEQYF.

The chain has TRBV15 and TRBJ1-4; 8 bases agree with TRBD1. This CDR3 has 20 amino acids. CDR1 is LNHNV and CDR2 is YYDKDF in the germline V gene (reference sequence). Trimming removed 0 bases from V and 5 bases from J; junction bases left unmatched: 17. The CDR3 sequence: CATSRDDFAGGEVMNEKLFF. CDR3 nucleotide sequence: TGTGCCACCAGCAGAGATGATTTCGCAGGGGGCGAGGTAATGAATGAAAAACTGTTTTTT.